This record covers a single TCR beta chain. In the original analysis: The assay estimated nucleated cells by amplifying reference gene primers. Assay: immunoSEQ multiplex PCR; the TCRdb copy retains only in-frame clones and omits some. V, J and clone size are taken as reported in that table, and D and trimming were inferred from the DNA itself. The sample contains over 250,000 clones, 89% of which appear only once. This entry comes from a study of blood T cell repertoires in COVID-19. The wider study: From the United States, Italy and Spain came samples of acute and convalescent COVID-19. In each case, the material was cDNA or gDNA derived from T cells, B-cell-depleted T cells, or PBMCs.

The CDR3 covers 15 residues. CDR1 is SGHVS, CDR2 FNYEAQ, per germline. Trimming removed 1 base at V and 3 bases at J, with 12 bases between. The sequenced sample consisted of peripheral blood. The sequence was collected from a man over 45 with acute or convalescent COVID-19. The V gene is TRBV7-6, the J gene TRBJ2-5, with unresolved D. CDR3 amino acids: CASSLGWALEETQYF. The CDR3 nucleotides are TGTGCCAGCAGCTTAGGCTGGGCCCTCGAAGAGACCCAGTACTTC. The entire variable domain, with the rest obtained from reference TRBV7-6 and TRBJ2-5, is as follows: GAGVSQSPRYKVTKRGQDVALRCDPISGHVSLYWYRQALGQGPEFLTYFNYEAQQDKSGLPNDRFSAERPEGSISTLTIQRTEQRDSAMYRCASSLGWALEETQYFGPGTRLLVL.